The clone carrying this T cell receptor beta chain was seen a single time. This entry belongs to a study of shared clonotypes between healthy human individuals. Clones were read by immunoSEQ multiplex PCR, and TCRdb kept only the in-frame ones, dropping some. The sample has around 720,000 clones, roughly 72% seen once. This CDR3 is built from 17 residues. V usage is TRBV21-1 and J usage is TRBJ2-3; TRBD2, the table's D call, lacks a check against the DNA. TRBV21-1 is deemed a pseudogene. The sample consisted of memory CD4+ T cells sorted from blood. As to subset: CD45RA-negative fraction. This clonotype originated in a woman in her twenties or thirties in good health. The DNA for the CDR3 is TGTGCCAGCCTCCCAGGACGGGAGGTCATAGCGGAGGATACGCAGTATTTT. Its translation is CASLPGREVIAEDTQYF.